This T cell receptor (beta chain) emerged from a study of response to subunit inactivated influenza vaccine. The junction had 7 bases not matched to a gene; V was cut back by 2 bases and J by 1 base. The CDR3 runs to 18 residues. The V gene's germline CDR1 is MGHDK and CDR2 SYGVNS. TCRdb processed the RT-PCR reads anew with MiXCR; each CDR3 protein has one entry. The sample contains around 530,000 distinct CDR3 sequences, approximately 12% of which appear only once. Study observations and caveats: Authors suggested few new T cells are recruited by each seasonal influenza vaccination.

Comment on this clonotype: The antigen remains unidentified.

The sequencing here drew on PBMCs from blood, taken on the day of vaccination. This receptor was obtained from a middle-aged man who received an inactivated influenza vaccine. The gene calls are TRBV25-1 and TRBJ2-6; TRBD1 agrees at 8 bases. The CDR3 DNA reads as TGTGCCAGCAGTGAAGACAGGGGCCTGACGTCTGGGGCCAACGTCCTGACTTTC. Amino acid sequence: CASSEDRGLTSGANVLTF.